This T cell receptor (beta chain) was identified in a study of T-cell reconstitution after alpha-beta-depleted transplantation in children. This clonotype was recorded only once. Construction of the TCRbeta library involved unique molecular identifiers. Each CDR3 protein gets one entry after TCRdb re-called the PCR reads with MiXCR. Here the sample spans about a million distinct CDR3 sequences, under 30% being singletons. Material: PBMCs, mostly from graft donor cells, obtained 360 days after TCRalphabeta/CD19-depleted stem cell transplant. The TCR comes from a boy less than two years old who had a stem cell transplant for SCID, so the T cells may come from the graft donor.

The CDR3 reads CASSLVSGKGGNTIYF. The CDR3 nucleotides read TGCGCCAGCAGCTTGGTGTCGGGAAAGGGTGGAAACACCATATATTTT. The rearrangement links TRBV5-1 to TRBJ1-3; D is undetermined. This CDR3 has 16 amino acids. Trimming removed 0 bases at V and 3 bases at J, with 13 bases between. The germline CDR1 and CDR2 sequences are SGHRS and YFSETQ.